This T cell receptor beta chain was observed in a study of T cell changes during pregnancy in multiple sclerosis. The CDR3 extends over 11 amino acids. Per germline, CDR1 LNHDA and CDR2 SQIVND (reference sequence). V was pared by 5 bases and J by 8 bases, with 7 bases between. Profiling relied on immunoSEQ multiplex PCR, and the TCRdb table lists in-frame clones only, not all of them. Of tens of thousands of clones in the sample, about 82% were seen once. The chain uses TRBV19 and TRBJ2-1; D is uncertain. Here the sequenced sample was CD8+ T cells from peripheral blood mononuclear cells, taken in the first trimester of pregnancy. The receptor's source is a female donor in good health, enrolled as a control in a pregnancy study. The CDR3 DNA is TGTGCCAGTAGTCTGGGCTATGAGCAGTTCTTC. It yields the protein CASSLGYEQFF.